The rows below give T cell receptor beta chains drawn from one sample of a study of siplizumab effects on memory and regulatory T cells. Using immunoSEQ multiplex PCR, the repertoire was profiled, and TCRdb retains in-frame clones only, with some absent. Found here are around 72,000 clones, 91% of them singletons; the top ten hold roughly 29%. Sequencing was performed on CD8+ T cells sorted from blood. These receptor sequences come from a human donor in good health. Each CDR3 is given with its conserved first and last residue. The order of the fields is V gene, J gene, clone size, D gene, CDR3 protein, CDR3 DNA. A D gene is named only where the DNA matches it firmly. Rows may omit the clone size; those that give it use once, few, many or a size class.

V: TRBV25-1; J: TRBJ1-2; size: -; D: -; CDR3: CASSEYGEYGYTF; DNA: TGTGCCAGCAGTGAATACGGAGAGTATGGCTACACCTTC
V: TRBV7-3; J: TRBJ2-1; size: -; D: TRBD2; CDR3: CASSLGTSIHEQFF; DNA: TGTGCCAGCAGCTTAGGGACTAGCATCCATGAGCAGTTCTTC
V: TRBV11-3; J: TRBJ2-1; size: -; D: -; CDR3: CASSLYGYNEQFF; DNA: TGTGCCAGCAGCTTGTATGGGTACAATGAGCAGTTCTTC
V: TRBV27; J: TRBJ1-4; size: -; D: -; CDR3: CASSPLWMDEKLFF; DNA: TGTGCCAGCAGTCCACTGTGGATGGATGAAAAACTGTTTTTT
V: TRBV27; J: TRBJ2-7; size: -; D: TRBD1; CDR3: CASSSPGQGVYEQYF; DNA: TGTGCCAGCAGTTCCCCCGGACAGGGGGTCTACGAGCAGTACTTC
V: TRBV5-6; J: TRBJ1-2; size: once; D: -; CDR3: CASSLDRSAYGYTF; DNA: TGTGCCAGCAGCTTGGATAGGTCAGCCTATGGCTACACCTTC
V: TRBV5-6; J: TRBJ2-7; size: once; D: -; CDR3: CASSWIPGSEQYF; DNA: TGTGCCAGCAGCTGGATCCCAGGGTCCGAGCAGTACTTC
V: TRBV29-1; J: TRBJ1-2; size: once; D: -; CDR3: CSVEVALYGYTF; DNA: TGCAGCGTGGAGGTGGCATTATATGGCTACACCTTC
V: TRBV7-3; J: TRBJ2-1; size: -; D: TRBD2; CDR3: CASSLTAGGPNEQFF; DNA: TGTGCCAGCAGCTTAACGGCGGGAGGGCCCAATGAGCAGTTCTTC
V: TRBV9; J: TRBJ2-3; size: -; D: TRBD1; CDR3: CASTRGRTDTQYF; DNA: TGTGCCAGCACCAGGGGGCGGACAGATACGCAGTATTTT
V: TRBV4-2; J: TRBJ1-1; size: -; D: -; CDR3: CASSQVPPTAKGPGAFF; DNA: TGTGCCAGCAGCCAAGTTCCCCCCACGGCGAAAGGGCCCGGAGCTTTCTTT
V: TRBV7-9; J: TRBJ2-5; size: -; D: TRBD1; CDR3: CASKNRGRETQYF; DNA: TGTGCCAGCAAAAACAGGGGGAGGGAGACCCAGTACTTC
V: TRBV6-1; J: TRBJ1-1; size: once; D: -; CDR3: CASSEAEGGNTEAFF; DNA: TGTGCCAGCAGTGAAGCGGAGGGAGGGAACACTGAAGCTTTCTTT
V: TRBV5-6; J: TRBJ2-1; size: -; D: TRBD1; CDR3: CASSFGQGAPAQFF; DNA: TGTGCCAGCAGCTTTGGACAGGGGGCCCCTGCGCAGTTCTTC
V: TRBV11-2; J: TRBJ1-2; size: -; D: -; CDR3: CASREGGVYGYTF; DNA: TGTGCCAGCAGGGAGGGGGGAGTATATGGCTACACCTTC
V: TRBV4-1; J: TRBJ2-3; size: -; D: TRBD1; CDR3: CASSQITGQASTDTQYF; DNA: TGCGCCAGCAGCCAAATTACGGGACAGGCAAGCACAGATACGCAGTATTTT
V: TRBV13; J: TRBJ2-7; size: -; D: TRBD1; CDR3: CASSSTGGLDYEQYF; DNA: TGTGCCAGCAGCTCAACAGGGGGCCTCGACTACGAGCAGTACTTC
V: TRBV11-2; J: TRBJ2-3; size: once; D: TRBD2; CDR3: CASSLEAGAGDTQYF; DNA: TGTGCCAGCAGCTTAGAGGCGGGAGCGGGAGATACGCAGTATTTT
V: TRBV7-9; J: TRBJ2-2; size: -; D: TRBD1; CDR3: CASSLRPPGGFTGELFF; DNA: TGTGCCAGCAGCTTACGACCACCAGGGGGATTCACCGGGGAGCTGTTTTTT
V: TRBV7-4; J: TRBJ2-4; size: -; D: TRBD2; CDR3: CASSRTRGTSGGWGNIQYF; DNA: TGTGCCAGCAGCAGGACCCGTGGGACTAGCGGTGGATGGGGGAACATTCAGTACTTC
V: TRBV7-9; J: TRBJ1-2; size: -; D: -; CDR3: CASSLRTDYGYTF; DNA: TGTGCCAGCAGCTTACGGACAGACTATGGCTACACCTTC
V: TRBV30; J: TRBJ2-7; size: -; D: -; CDR3: CAWSVRDGTREQYF; DNA: TGTGCCTGGAGTGTACGCGACGGGACGCGCGAGCAGTACTTC
V: TRBV6-4; J: TRBJ2-1; size: -; D: -; CDR3: CASSDSRVRALDEQFF; DNA: TGTGCCAGCAGTGACTCGAGGGTTAGGGCGTTGGATGAGCAGTTCTTC
V: TRBV27; J: TRBJ2-7; size: -; D: -; CDR3: CASSFYRGAPYEQYF; DNA: TGTGCCAGCAGTTTTTATCGGGGCGCACCCTACGAGCAGTACTTC
V: TRBV27; J: TRBJ2-7; size: -; D: TRBD1; CDR3: CASSLLGDSYEQYF; DNA: TGTGCCAGCAGTTTACTCGGGGACAGCTACGAGCAGTACTTC
V: TRBV21-1; J: TRBJ1-6; size: -; D: -; CDR3: CASSKSTGFCSYNSPLHF; DNA: TGTGCCAGCAGCAAATCCACAGGTTTTTGCTCCTATAATTCACCCCTCCACTTT
V: TRBV19; J: TRBJ2-1; size: -; D: -; CDR3: CASRYESSYNEQFF; DNA: TGTGCCAGCCGATACGAAAGCTCCTACAATGAGCAGTTCTTC
V: TRBV12-5; J: TRBJ1-2; size: -; D: -; CDR3: CASGILGGAGHGYTF; DNA: TGTGCTAGTGGAATCCTTGGGGGGGCAGGGCATGGCTACACCTTC
V: TRBV29-1; J: TRBJ2-7; size: -; D: -; CDR3: CSVEGVGPYEQYF; DNA: TGCAGCGTTGAAGGAGTCGGTCCCTACGAGCAGTACTTC
V: TRBV6-5; J: TRBJ2-5; size: -; D: -; CDR3: CASSIDPEETQYF; DNA: TGTGCCAGCAGCATAGACCCCGAAGAGACCCAGTACTTC
V: TRBV27; J: TRBJ1-5; size: -; D: -; CDR3: CASSFRAINQPQHF; DNA: TGTGCCAGCAGTTTCAGGGCCATCAATCAGCCCCAGCATTTT
V: TRBV7-9; J: TRBJ2-1; size: -; D: TRBD2; CDR3: CASSHASGSNEQFF; DNA: TGTGCCAGCAGCCATGCTAGCGGGAGCAATGAGCAGTTCTTC
V: TRBV6-6; J: TRBJ1-2; size: -; D: -; CDR3: CASRYQGNYGYTF; DNA: TGTGCCAGCAGATATCAGGGGAACTATGGCTACACCTTC
V: TRBV11-2; J: TRBJ2-1; size: -; D: TRBD1; CDR3: CASSLKTTSRTGVYNEQFF; DNA: TGTGCCAGCAGCTTAAAAACCACAAGCAGGACAGGGGTCTACAATGAGCAGTTCTTC
V: TRBV7-6; J: TRBJ2-7; size: once; D: -; CDR3: CASSPRGNGYEQYF; DNA: TGTGCCAGCAGCCCCCGCGGGAATGGGTACGAGCAGTACTTC
V: TRBV19; J: TRBJ2-7; size: once; D: TRBD2; CDR3: CASSWSSGETYEQYF; DNA: TGTGCCAGTAGTTGGTCTAGCGGGGAAACCTACGAGCAGTACTTC
V: TRBV25-1; J: TRBJ2-3; size: once; D: TRBD2; CDR3: CASSEYFASGTNTDTQYF; DNA: TGTGCCAGCAGTGAATATTTCGCTAGCGGCACCAACACAGATACGCAGTATTTT
V: TRBV5-5; J: TRBJ1-1; size: few; D: -; CDR3: CASSLVGGLNTEAFF; DNA: TGTGCCAGCAGCTTGGTGGGGGGACTGAACACTGAAGCTTTCTTT
V: TRBV30; J: TRBJ2-1; size: -; D: -; CDR3: CAWRLAAGEQFF; DNA: TGTGCCTGGAGATTAGCGGCCGGTGAGCAGTTCTTC
V: TRBV7-9; J: TRBJ2-7; size: -; D: TRBD2; CDR3: CASSLATLAGSRSYEQYF; DNA: TGTGCCAGCAGCTTAGCGACCCTAGCGGGGTCTCGCTCCTACGAGCAGTACTTC
V: TRBV5-8; J: TRBJ2-4; size: -; D: -; CDR3: CASSLRFGVRDIQYF; DNA: TGTGCCAGCAGCTTGAGATTTGGCGTTCGAGACATTCAGTACTTC